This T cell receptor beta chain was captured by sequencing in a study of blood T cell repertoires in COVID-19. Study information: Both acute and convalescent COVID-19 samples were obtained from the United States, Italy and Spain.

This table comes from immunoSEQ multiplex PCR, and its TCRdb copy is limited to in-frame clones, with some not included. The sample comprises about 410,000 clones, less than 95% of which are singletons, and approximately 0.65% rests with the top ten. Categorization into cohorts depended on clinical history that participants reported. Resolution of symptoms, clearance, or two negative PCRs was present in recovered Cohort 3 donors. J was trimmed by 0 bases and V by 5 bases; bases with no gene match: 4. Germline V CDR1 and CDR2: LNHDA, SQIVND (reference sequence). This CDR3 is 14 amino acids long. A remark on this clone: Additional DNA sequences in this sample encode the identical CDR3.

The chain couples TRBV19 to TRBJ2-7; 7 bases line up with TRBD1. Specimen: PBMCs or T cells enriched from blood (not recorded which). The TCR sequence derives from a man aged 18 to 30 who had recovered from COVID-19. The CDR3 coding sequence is TGTGCCAGTAGTTTGACAGGGAACTCCTACGAGCAGTACTTC. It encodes CASSLTGNSYEQYF.